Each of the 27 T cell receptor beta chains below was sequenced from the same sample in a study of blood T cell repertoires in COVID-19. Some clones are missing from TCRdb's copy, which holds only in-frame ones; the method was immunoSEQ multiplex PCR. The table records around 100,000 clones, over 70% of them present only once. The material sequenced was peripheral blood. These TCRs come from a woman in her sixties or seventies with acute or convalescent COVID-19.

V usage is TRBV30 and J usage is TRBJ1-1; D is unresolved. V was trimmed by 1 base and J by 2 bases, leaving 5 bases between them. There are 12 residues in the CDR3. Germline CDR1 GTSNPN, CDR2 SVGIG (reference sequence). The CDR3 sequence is CAWSGANTEAFF. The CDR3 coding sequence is TGTGCCTGGAGTGGGGCTAACACTGAAGCTTTCTTT.

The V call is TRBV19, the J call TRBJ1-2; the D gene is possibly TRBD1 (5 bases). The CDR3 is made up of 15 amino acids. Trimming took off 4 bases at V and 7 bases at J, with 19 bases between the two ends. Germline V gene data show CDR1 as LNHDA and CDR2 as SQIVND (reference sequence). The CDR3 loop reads CASSTRDFSGGGYTF. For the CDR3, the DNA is TGTGCCAGTAGTACCCGGGACTTTAGCGGGGGTGGCTACACCTTC.

CDR3 amino acids: CASSFRGIGYTF. The CDR3 bases are TGTGCCAGCAGTTTTAGAGGGATAGGCTACACCTTC. The V gene is TRBV28, the J gene TRBJ1-2; D gene ambiguous. Germline values: CDR1 MDHEN, CDR2 SYDVKM. Trimming took 3 bases from V and 8 from J, leaving 10 bases between them. The CDR3 extends over 12 amino acids.

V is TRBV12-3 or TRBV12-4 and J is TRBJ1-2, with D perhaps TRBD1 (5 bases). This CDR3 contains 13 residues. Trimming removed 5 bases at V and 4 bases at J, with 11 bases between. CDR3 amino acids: CASSPGLGYGYTF. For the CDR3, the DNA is TGTGCCAGCAGTCCGGGACTCGGCTATGGCTACACCTTC.

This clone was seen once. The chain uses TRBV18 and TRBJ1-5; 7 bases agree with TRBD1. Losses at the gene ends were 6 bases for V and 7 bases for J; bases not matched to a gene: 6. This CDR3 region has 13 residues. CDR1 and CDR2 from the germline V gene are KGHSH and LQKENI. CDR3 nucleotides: TGTGCCAGCTCTTCCGGACAGGACCAGCCCCAGCATTTT. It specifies CASSSGQDQPQHF.

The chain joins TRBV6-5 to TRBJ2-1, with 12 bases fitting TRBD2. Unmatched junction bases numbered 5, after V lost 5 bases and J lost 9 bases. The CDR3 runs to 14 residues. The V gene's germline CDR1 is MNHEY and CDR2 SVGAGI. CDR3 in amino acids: CASSPQTSGGEQFF. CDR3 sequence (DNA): TGTGCCAGCAGTCCCCAGACTAGCGGGGGTGAGCAGTTCTTC.

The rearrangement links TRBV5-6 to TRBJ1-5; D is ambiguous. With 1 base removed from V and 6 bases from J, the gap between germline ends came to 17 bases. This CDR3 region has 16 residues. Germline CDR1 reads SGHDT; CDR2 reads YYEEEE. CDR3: CASSLLTHSTGQPQHF. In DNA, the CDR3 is TGTGCCAGCAGCTTGTTGACGCATTCGACGGGTCAGCCCCAGCATTTT.

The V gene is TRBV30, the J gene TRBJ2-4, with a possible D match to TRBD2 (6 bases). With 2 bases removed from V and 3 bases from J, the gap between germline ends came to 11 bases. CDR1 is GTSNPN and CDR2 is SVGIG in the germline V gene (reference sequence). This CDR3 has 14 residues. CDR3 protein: CAWSPPGGKNIQYF. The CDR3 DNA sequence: TGTGCCTGGAGTCCCCCCGGGGGCAAAAACATTCAGTACTTC.

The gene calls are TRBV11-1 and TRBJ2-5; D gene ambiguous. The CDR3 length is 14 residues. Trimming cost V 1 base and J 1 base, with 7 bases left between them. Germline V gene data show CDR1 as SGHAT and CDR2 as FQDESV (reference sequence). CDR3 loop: CASSLGGAQETQYF. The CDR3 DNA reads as TGTGCCAGCAGCTTAGGCGGAGCCCAAGAGACCCAGTACTTC.

The CDR3 DNA sequence: TGTGCCTGGAGTGTACAGGGGGTATACACCATATATTTT. This encodes CAWSVQGVYTIYF. V gene TRBV30 combines with J gene TRBJ1-3, with 8 bases identical to TRBD1. With V trimmed by 0 bases and J by 8 bases, 3 bases remained unmatched. Germline CDR1 is GTSNPN and CDR2 is SVGIG (reference sequence). CDR3 length: 13 amino acids.

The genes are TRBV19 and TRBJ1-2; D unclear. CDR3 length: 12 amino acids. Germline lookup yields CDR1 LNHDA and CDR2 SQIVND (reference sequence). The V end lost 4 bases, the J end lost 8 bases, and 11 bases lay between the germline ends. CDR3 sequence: CASSTRGYGYTF. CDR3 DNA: TGTGCCAGTAGTACAAGAGGGTACGGCTACACCTTC.

The CDR3 here is CASSYTIGQGVQETQYF. The CDR3 nucleotides are TGTGCCAGCAGTTACACAATCGGACAGGGGGTCCAAGAGACCCAGTACTTC. The rearrangement uses TRBV6-2 or TRBV6-3 and TRBJ2-5; 10 nucleotides match TRBD1. With 2 bases clipped from V and 1 base from J, the junction kept 7 bases outside the gene matches. Germline assignment: CDR1 MNHEY and CDR2 SVGEGT. The CDR3 length is 17 residues.

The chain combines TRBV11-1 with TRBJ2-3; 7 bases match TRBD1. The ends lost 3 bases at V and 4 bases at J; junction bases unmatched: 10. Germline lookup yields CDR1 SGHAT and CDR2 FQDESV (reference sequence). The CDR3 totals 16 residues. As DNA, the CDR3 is TGTGCCAGCAGCTTTGGGGCAGGGGGATATGCAGATACGCAGTATTTT. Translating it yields CASSFGAGGYADTQYF.

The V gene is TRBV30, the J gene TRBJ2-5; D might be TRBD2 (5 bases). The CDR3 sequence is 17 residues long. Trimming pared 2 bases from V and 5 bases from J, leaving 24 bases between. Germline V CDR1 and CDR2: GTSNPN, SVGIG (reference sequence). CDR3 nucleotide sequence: TGTGCCTGGAGTCCCCCCGAGGCTAGCCGTAGGAGGGAGACCCAGTACTTC. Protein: CAWSPPEASRRRETQYF.

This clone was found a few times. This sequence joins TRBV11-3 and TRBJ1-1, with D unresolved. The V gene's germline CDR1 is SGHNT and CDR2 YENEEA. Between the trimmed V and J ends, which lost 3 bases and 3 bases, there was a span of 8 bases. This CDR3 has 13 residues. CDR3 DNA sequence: TGTGCCAGCAGCTTGGTGCCGGACACTGAAGCTTTCTTT. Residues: CASSLVPDTEAFF.

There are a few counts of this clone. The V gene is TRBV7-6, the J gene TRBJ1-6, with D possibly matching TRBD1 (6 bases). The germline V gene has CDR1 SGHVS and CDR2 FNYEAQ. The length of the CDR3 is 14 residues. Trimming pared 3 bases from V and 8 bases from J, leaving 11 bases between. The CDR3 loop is CASSLASGDSPLHF. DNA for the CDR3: TGTGCCAGCAGCTTGGCCTCAGGGGATTCACCCCTCCACTTT.

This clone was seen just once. The CDR3 DNA follows: TGTGCCAGCAGAACAGGGGGCAGCGGCTACACCTTC. This codes for CASRTGGSGYTF. The chain employs TRBV6-5 and TRBJ1-2, with 9 bases fitting TRBD1. V gave up 6 bases and J gave up 8 bases; unmatched junction bases: 4. This CDR3 contains 12 residues. Looked up from germline, CDR1 is MNHEY and CDR2 is SVGAGI.

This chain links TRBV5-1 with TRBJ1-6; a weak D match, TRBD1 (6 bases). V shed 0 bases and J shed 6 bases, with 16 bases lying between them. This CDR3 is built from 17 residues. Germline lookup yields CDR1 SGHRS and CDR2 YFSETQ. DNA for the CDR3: TGCGCCAGCAGCTTGGCCGGAACAGGGCTAAGTAATTCACCCCTCCACTTT. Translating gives CASSLAGTGLSNSPLHF.

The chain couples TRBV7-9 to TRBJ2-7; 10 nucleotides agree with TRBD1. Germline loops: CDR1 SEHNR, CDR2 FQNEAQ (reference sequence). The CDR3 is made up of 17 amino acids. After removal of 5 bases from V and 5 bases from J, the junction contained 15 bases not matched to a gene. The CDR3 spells CASSIRTGGVHLDEQYF. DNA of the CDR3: TGTGCCAGCAGCATCCGGACAGGGGGGGTCCATCTGGACGAGCAGTACTTC.

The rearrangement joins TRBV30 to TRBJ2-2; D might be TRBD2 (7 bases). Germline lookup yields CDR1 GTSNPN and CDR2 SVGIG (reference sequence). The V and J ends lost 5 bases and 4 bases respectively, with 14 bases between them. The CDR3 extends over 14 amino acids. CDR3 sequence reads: CAWGRGAVTGELFF. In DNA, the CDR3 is TGTGCCTGGGGCCGGGGGGCGGTCACCGGGGAGCTGTTTTTT.

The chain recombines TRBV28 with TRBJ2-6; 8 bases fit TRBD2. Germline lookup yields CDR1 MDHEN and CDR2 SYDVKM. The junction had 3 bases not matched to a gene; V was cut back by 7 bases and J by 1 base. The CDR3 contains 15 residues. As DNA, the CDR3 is TGTGCCAGCAATCCGGGGGGGTCTGGGGCCAACGTCCTGACTTTC. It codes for CASNPGGSGANVLTF.

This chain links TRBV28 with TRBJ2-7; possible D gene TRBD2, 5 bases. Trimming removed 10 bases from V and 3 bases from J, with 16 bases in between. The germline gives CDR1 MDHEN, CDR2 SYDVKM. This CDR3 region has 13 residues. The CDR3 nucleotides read TGTGCCACCCTACGGACTGACATCTACGAGCAGTACTTC. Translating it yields CATLRTDIYEQYF.

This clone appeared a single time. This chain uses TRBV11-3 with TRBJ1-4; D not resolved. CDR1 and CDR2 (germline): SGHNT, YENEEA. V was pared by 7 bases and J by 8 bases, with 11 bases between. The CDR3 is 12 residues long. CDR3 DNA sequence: TGTGCCAGCAACCCCCTTGAGGAAAAACTGTTTTTT. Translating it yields CASNPLEEKLFF.

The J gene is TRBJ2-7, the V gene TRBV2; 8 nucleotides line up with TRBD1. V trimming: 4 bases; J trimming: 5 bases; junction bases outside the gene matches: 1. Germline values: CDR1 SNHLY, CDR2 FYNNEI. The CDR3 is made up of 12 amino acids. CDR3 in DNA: TGTGCCAGCAGTGGGACAGGGAACGAGCAGTACTTC. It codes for CASSGTGNEQYF.

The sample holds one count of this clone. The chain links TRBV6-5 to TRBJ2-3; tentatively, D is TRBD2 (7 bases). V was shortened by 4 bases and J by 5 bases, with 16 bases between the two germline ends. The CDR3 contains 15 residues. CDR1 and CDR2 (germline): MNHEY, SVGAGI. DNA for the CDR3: TGTGCCAGCAGTTTGCGTGGACAGCGGGAAGATACGCAGTATTTT. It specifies CASSLRGQREDTQYF.

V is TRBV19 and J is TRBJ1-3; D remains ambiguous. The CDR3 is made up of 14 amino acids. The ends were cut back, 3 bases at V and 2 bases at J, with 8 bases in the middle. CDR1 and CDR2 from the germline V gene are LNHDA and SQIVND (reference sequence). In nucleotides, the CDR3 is TGTGCCAGTAGTATGGGAGGACCTGGAAACACCATATATTTT. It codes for CASSMGGPGNTIYF.

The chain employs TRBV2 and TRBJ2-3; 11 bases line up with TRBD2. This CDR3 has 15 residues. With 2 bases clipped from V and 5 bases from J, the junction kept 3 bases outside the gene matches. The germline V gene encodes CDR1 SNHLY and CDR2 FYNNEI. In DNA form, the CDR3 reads TGTGCCAGCAGTGAAATAGCGGGGGGGATAGATACGCAGTATTTT. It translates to CASSEIAGGIDTQYF.